This T cell receptor beta chain was recovered during a study of T cells in Graves' hyperthyroidism and ophthalmopathy. RNA transcripts yielded amplified TCR beta CDR3 regions. First-round RT-PCR targeting the TCR CDR3 was performed with the HTBI primer set. Via MiXCR, TCRdb re-called the multiplex PCR reads, giving one row per CDR3 protein. The sample contains a few hundred thousand distinct CDR3 sequences, around 43% of which appear only once. V lost 3 bases and J lost 0, with 15 bases in between. The germline CDR1 and CDR2 sequences are DFQATT and SNEGSKA (reference sequence). The length of the CDR3 is 15 residues. In its sample, this clonotype was seen many times.

Source material: peripheral blood or thyroid tissue (not recorded which). The clonotype was recovered from an adult woman with Graves' disease, either hyperthyroidism or ophthalmopathy (not recorded which). V is TRBV20-1 and J is TRBJ2-7; no reliable D call. The CDR3 bases are TGCAGTGCTAGCCAGAGACATATATTCTCCTACGAGCAGTACTTC. This sequence encodes CSASQRHIFSYEQYF.